This is a list of T cell receptor beta chains from one sample in a study of graft-versus-host responses after intestinal transplantation. Antigen specificity for these receptors is unknown. Some clones are missing from TCRdb's copy, which holds only in-frame ones; the method was immunoSEQ multiplex PCR. The sample lists tens of thousands of clones; under 90% were seen once. This specimen was unstimulated CD4+ T cells sorted from spleen or lymph node cells, taken before transplant. These receptors came from a human donor who was the organ donor for an intestinal transplant. CDR3s leave out the opening cysteine and the closing phenylalanine or tryptophan. The size of a clone is reported for some rows only, either as once, few or many, or as a class for expanded clones.

v_call	j_call	clone_size	cdr3_aa
TRBV28	TRBJ1-6	once	ASSSSRQRQNSPLH
TRBV27	TRBJ2-5	once	ASSLYQVGETQY
TRBV7-9	TRBJ2-5	once	ASSPPSQETQY
TRBV7-2	TRBJ2-3	NA	ASSVTGSSTDTQY
TRBV5-4	TRBJ2-3	NA	ASSLSGRGGRDTQY
TRBV9	TRBJ1-6	NA	ASSAESSYNSPLH
TRBV27	TRBJ1-6	once	ASRHGQPNSPLH
TRBV5-4	TRBJ1-6	NA	ASSLGVNSPLH
TRBV6-5	TRBJ2-5	NA	ASKTGSTQY
TRBV15	TRBJ1-5	NA	ATSFTGGFSNQPQH
TRBV6-5	TRBJ1-6	NA	ASSPKQGKVSPLH
TRBV6-5	TRBJ1-5	NA	ASSTGGQGTQPQH
TRBV5-6	TRBJ1-2	NA	ASSLKGVGYGYT
TRBV7-9	TRBJ1-1	NA	ASSQHPNTEAF